This TCR beta chain was sequenced in a study of blood T cell repertoires in COVID-19. The cohort comprised adults aged about 18 to 89 years residing in under 30 US areas. Some clones are missing from TCRdb's copy, which holds only in-frame ones; the method was immunoSEQ multiplex PCR. The sample holds roughly 290,000 clones, roughly nine tenths seen once. This receptor was taken from a woman aged 40 to 49 who had recovered from COVID-19. Sequenced input: PBMCs or T cells enriched from blood (not recorded which).

The CDR3 is CASSPDRGRMNTEAFF. The CDR3, as DNA: TGTGCCAGTAGCCCTGACAGGGGACGAATGAACACTGAAGCTTTCTTT. The chain employs TRBV19 and TRBJ1-1; 8 nucleotides line up with TRBD1. This CDR3 has 16 amino acids. Germline V lookup: CDR1 LNHDA, CDR2 SQIVND (reference sequence). The V and J ends lost 6 bases and 0 bases, in that order; junction bases with no gene match: 9. Full variable domain (missing parts from reference TRBV19 and TRBJ1-1): DGGITQSPKYLFRKEGQNVTLSCEQNLNHDAMYWYRQDPGQGLRLIYYSQIVNDFQKGDIAEGYSVSREKKESFPLTVTSAQKNPTAFYLCASSPDRGRMNTEAFFGQGTRLTVV.